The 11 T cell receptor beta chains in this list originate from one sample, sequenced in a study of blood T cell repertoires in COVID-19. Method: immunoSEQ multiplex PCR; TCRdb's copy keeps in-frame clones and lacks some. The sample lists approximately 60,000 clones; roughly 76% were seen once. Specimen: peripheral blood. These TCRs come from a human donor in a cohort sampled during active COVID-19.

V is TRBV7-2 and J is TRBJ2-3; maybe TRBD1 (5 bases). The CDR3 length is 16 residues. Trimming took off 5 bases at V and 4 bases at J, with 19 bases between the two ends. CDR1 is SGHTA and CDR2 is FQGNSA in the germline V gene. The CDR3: CASSPGQGLSADTQYF. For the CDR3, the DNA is TGTGCCAGCAGCCCCGGTCAGGGTTTGTCGGCAGATACGCAGTATTTT.

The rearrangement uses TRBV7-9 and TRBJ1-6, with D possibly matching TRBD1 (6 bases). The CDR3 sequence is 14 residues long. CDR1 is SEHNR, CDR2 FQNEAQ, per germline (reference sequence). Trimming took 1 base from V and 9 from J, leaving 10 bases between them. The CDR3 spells CASSLEGVASPLHF. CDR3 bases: TGTGCCAGCAGCTTAGAGGGGGTAGCTTCACCCCTCCACTTT.

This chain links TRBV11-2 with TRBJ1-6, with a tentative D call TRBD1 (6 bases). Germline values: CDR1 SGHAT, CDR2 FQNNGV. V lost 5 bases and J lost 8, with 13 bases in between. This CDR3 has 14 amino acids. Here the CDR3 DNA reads TGTGCCAGCAGCGCAACCAGGGGATATTCACCCCTCCACTTT. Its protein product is CASSATRGYSPLHF.

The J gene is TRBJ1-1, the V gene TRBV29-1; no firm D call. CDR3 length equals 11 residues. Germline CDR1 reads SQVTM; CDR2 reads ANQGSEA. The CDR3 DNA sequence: TGCAGTCACAGAGTTGGCACTGAAGCTTTCTTT. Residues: CSHRVGTEAFF.

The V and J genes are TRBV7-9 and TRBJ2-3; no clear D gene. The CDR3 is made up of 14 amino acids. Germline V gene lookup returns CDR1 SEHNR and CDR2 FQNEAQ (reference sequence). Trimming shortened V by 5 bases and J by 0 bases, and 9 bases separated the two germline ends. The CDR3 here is CASSGVVSTDTQYF. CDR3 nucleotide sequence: TGTGCCAGCAGCGGAGTAGTAAGCACAGATACGCAGTATTTT.

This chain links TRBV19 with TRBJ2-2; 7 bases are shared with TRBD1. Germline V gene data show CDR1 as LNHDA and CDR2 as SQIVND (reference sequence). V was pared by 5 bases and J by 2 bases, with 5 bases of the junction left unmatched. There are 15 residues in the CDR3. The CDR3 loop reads CASSEGTANTGELFF. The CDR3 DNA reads TGTGCCAGTAGTGAAGGGACAGCAAACACCGGGGAGCTGTTTTTT.

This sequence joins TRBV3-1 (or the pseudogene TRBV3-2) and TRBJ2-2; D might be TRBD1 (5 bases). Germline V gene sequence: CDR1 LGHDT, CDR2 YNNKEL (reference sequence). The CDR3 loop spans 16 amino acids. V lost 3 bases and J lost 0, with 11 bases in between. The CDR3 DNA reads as TGTGCCAGCAGCCACGGGTGGGGCCCGAACACCGGGGAGCTGTTTTTT. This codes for CASSHGWGPNTGELFF.

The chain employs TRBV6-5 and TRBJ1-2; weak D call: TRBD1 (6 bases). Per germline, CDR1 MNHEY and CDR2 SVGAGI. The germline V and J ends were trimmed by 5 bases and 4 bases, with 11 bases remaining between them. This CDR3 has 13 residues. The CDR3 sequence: CASSHDRIYGYTF. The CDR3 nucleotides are TGTGCCAGCAGTCACGACAGGATCTATGGCTACACCTTC.

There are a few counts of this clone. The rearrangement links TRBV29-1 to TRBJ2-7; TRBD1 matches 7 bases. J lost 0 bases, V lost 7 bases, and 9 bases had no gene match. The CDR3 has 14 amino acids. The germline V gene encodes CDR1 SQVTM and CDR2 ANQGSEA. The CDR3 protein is CSARWGTVSYEQYF. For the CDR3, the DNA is TGCAGCGCACGATGGGGGACAGTCTCCTACGAGCAGTACTTC.

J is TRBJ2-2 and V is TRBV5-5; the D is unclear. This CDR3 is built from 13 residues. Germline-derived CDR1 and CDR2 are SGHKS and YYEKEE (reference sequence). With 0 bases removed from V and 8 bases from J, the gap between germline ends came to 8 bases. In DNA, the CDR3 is TGTGCCAGCAGCTTGGGAGCTACTGGGGAGCTGTTTTTT. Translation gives CASSLGATGELFF.

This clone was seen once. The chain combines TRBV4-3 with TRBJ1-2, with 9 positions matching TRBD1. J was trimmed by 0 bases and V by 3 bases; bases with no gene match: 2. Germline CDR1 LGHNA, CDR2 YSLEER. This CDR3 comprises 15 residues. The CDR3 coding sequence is TGCGCCAGCAGCCACCGACAGGGGGCTAACTATGGCTACACCTTC. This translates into CASSHRQGANYGYTF.